The clone carrying this T cell receptor (beta chain) was seen a handful of times. As yet, its antigen is unknown. The data were obtained in a study of human T cells and chemical hapten exposure. The wider study: Patch tests put 0.01% DPC on the upper back, read at 6 days. Chiefly women, the patients showed alopecia areata, totalis or universalis. Whole-study results and caveats: No alteration of TCRs above 1 in 1000 frequency was seen with DPC sensitization.

Time point noted: pre-sensitization, week 0. Treatment specified: therapeutic diphenylcyclopropenone sensitization with weekly scalp DPC. The CDR3 has 15 amino acids. The V and J ends lost 1 base and 4 bases, in that order; junction bases with no gene match: 2. The germline gives CDR1 SGHTA, CDR2 FQGNSA. As originally analysed: A per-sample median of around 100,000 TCRs was observed, with a range of roughly 20,000 to 690,600. Each CDR3 protein gets one entry after TCRdb re-called the RACE reads with MiXCR. These V and J calls derive from TCRdb rather than the authors' analysis. The table records 180,000 or so distinct CDR3 sequences, approximately 29% of them present only once.

The chain joins TRBV7-2 to TRBJ2-3; 10 positions agree with TRBD2. Material: whole blood, obtained in connection with sensitization to the hapten diphenylcyclopropenone (DPC). The clonotype originates from a woman in her 30s with alopecia areata. Some clones in this sample may be carry-over from other donors' samples. CDR3 protein: CASSLVAGGSDTQYF. DNA of the CDR3: TGTGCCAGCAGCTTAGTAGCGGGAGGTTCAGATACGCAGTATTTT.